Each of the 5 T cell receptor beta chains below was sequenced from the same sample in a study of blood T cell repertoires in COVID-19. The data were produced by immunoSEQ multiplex PCR, yet TCRdb's version contains in-frame clones alone and is incomplete. Among roughly 250,000 clones listed, about 87% were seen once. The material sequenced was PBMCs or T cells enriched from blood (not recorded which). All receptors come from a woman in her 40s with acute COVID-19.

V and J are TRBV19 and TRBJ1-2, with a weak D call TRBD1 (5 bases). Trimming took 7 bases from V and 4 from J, leaving 19 bases between them. Germline CDR1 is LNHDA and CDR2 is SQIVND (reference sequence). CDR3 length: 15 residues. The chain's CDR3 is CASIRAAGLLYGYTF. Written as DNA, the CDR3 is TGTGCCAGTATACGGGCGGCAGGGCTCCTCTATGGCTACACCTTC.

The chain has TRBV7-9 and TRBJ2-3; D gene uncertain. This CDR3 has 18 amino acids. V shed 5 bases and J shed 0 bases, with 21 bases lying between them. CDR1 and CDR2 (germline): SEHNR, FQNEAQ (reference sequence). Written as DNA, the CDR3 is TGTGCCAGCAGCCCCCCCTGGCAGGAAATTCCTAGCACAGATACGCAGTATTTT. It is translated as CASSPPWQEIPSTDTQYF.

The chain couples TRBV24-1 to TRBJ2-1; the D gene is possibly TRBD2 (5 bases). This CDR3 has 13 residues. V lost 1 base and J lost 8, with 8 bases in between. Germline V gene sequence: CDR1 KGHDR, CDR2 SFDVKD. The CDR3 here is CATSDLGADEQFF. CDR3 DNA: TGTGCCACCAGTGATTTAGGAGCGGATGAGCAGTTCTTC.

The CDR3 region has the DNA TGTGCCAGCAACGTCATGACAGGGGACGGCTATGGCTACACCTTC. Its translation is CASNVMTGDGYGYTF. This chain joins TRBV6-5 and TRBJ1-2; 8 nucleotides line up with TRBD1. CDR1 MNHEY and CDR2 SVGAGI come from the germline V gene. With V trimmed by 7 bases and J by 4 bases, 11 bases remained unmatched. This CDR3 region has 15 residues.

The CDR3 DNA reads as TGTGCCACCAGTCCACAGGGGAGCACAGATACGCAGTATTTT. The encoded protein is CATSPQGSTDTQYF. V is TRBV24-1 and J is TRBJ2-3; 7 positions match TRBD1. Germline assignment: CDR1 KGHDR and CDR2 SFDVKD. Trimming removed 6 bases from V and 0 bases from J; junction bases left unmatched: 2. The CDR3 has 14 amino acids.